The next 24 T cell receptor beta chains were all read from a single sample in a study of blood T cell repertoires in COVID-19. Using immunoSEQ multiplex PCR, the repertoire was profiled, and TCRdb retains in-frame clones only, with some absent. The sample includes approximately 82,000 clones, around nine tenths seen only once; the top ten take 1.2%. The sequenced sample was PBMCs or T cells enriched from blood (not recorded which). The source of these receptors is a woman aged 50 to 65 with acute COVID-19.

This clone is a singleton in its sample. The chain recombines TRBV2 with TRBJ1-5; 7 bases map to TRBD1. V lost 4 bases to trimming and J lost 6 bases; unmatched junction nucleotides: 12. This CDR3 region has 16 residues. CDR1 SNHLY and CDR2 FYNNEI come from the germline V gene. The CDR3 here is CASSGGLGGGGQPQHF. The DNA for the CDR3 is TGTGCCAGCAGTGGGGGGTTAGGAGGGGGCGGTCAGCCCCAGCATTTT. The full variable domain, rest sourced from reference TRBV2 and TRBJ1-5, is EPEVTQTPSHQVTQMGQEVILRCVPISNHLYFYWYRQILGQKVEFLVSFYNNEISEKSEIFDDQFSVERPDGSNFTLKIRSTKLEDSAMYFCASSGGLGGGGQPQHFGDGTRLSIL.

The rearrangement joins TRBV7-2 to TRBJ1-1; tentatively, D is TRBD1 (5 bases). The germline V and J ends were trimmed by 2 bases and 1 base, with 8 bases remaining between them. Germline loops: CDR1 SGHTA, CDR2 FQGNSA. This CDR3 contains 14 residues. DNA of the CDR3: TGTGCCAGCAGCTTAACTGGACAGAACACTGAAGCTTTCTTT. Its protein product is CASSLTGQNTEAFF.

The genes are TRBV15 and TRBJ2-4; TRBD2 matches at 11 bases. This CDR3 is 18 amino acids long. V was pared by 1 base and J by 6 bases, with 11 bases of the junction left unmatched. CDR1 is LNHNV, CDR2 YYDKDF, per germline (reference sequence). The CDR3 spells CATSRGTSGSSIGNIQYF. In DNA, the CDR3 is TGTGCCACCAGCAGAGGAACTAGCGGGAGCAGTATTGGAAACATTCAGTACTTC. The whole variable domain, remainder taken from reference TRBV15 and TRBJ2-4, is DAMVIQNPRYQVTQFGKPVTLSCSQTLNHNVMYWYQQKSSQAPKLLFHYYDKDFNNEADTPDNFQSRRPNTSFCFLDIRSPGLGDTAMYLCATSRGTSGSSIGNIQYFGAGTRLSVL.

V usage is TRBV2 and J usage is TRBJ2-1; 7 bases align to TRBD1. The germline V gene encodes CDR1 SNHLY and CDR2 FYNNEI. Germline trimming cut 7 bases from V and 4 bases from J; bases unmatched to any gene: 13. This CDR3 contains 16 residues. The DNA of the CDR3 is TGTGCCAGCACCGATGCCACACAGGGGATTTACAATGAGCAGTTCTTC. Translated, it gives CASTDATQGIYNEQFF.

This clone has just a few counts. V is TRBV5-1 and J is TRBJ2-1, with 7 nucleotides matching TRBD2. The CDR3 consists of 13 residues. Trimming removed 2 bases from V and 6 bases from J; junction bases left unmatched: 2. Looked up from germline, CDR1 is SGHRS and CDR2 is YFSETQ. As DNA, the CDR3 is TGCGCCAGCAGCTTAACTAGCGTCAATGAGCAGTTCTTC. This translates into CASSLTSVNEQFF.

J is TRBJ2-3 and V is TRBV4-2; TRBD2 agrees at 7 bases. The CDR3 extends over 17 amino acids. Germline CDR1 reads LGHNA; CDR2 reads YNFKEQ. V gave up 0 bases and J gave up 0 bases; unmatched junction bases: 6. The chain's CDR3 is CASSQDRGEASTDTQYF. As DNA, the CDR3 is TGTGCCAGCAGCCAAGATCGGGGGGAAGCTAGCACAGATACGCAGTATTTT.

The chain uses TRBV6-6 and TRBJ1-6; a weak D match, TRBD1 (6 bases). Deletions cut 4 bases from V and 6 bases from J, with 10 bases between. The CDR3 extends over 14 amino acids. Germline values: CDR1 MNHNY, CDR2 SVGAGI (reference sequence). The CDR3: CASSSGTLNSPLHF. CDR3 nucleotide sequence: TGTGCCAGCAGTTCTGGGACACTTAATTCACCCCTCCACTTT.

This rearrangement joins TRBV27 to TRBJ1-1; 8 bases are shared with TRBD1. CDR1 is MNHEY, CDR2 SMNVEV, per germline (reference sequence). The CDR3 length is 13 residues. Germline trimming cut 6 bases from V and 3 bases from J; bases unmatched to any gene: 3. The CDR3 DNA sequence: TGTGCCAGCAGGAGGACAGGGCACACTGAAGCTTTCTTT. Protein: CASRRTGHTEAFF.

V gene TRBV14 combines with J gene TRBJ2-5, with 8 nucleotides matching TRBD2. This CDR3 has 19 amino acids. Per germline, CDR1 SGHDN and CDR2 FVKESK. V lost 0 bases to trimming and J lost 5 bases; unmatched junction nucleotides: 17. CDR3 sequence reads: CASSQDWVASGQARETQYF. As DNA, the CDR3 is TGTGCCAGCAGCCAAGATTGGGTGGCTAGCGGGCAGGCCAGGGAGACCCAGTACTTC.

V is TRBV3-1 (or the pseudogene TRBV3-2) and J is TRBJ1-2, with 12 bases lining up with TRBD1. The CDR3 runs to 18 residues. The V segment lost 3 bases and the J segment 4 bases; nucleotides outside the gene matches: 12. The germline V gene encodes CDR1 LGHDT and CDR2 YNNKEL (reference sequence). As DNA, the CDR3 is TGTGCCAGCAGCCAGTCCGGGACAGGGGGCGCGGGGGTCTATGGCTACACCTTC. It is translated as CASSQSGTGGAGVYGYTF.

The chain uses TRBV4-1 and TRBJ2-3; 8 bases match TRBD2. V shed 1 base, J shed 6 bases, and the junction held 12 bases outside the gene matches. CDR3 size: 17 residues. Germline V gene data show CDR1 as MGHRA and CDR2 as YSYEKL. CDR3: CASSQGTASGRLDTQYF. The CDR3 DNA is TGCGCCAGCAGCCAAGGAACGGCCAGCGGGAGACTCGATACGCAGTATTTT.

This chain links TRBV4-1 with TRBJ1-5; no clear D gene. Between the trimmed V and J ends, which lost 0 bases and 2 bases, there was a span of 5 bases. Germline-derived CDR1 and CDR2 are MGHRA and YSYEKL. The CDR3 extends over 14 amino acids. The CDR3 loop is CASSQDSGNQPQHF. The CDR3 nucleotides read TGCGCCAGCAGCCAAGATTCCGGCAATCAGCCCCAGCATTTT.

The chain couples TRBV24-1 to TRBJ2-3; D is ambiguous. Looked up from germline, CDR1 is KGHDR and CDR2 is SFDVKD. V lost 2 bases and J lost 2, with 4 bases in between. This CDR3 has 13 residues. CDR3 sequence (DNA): TGTGCCACCAGTGATTCAGACACAGATACGCAGTATTTT. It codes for CATSDSDTDTQYF.

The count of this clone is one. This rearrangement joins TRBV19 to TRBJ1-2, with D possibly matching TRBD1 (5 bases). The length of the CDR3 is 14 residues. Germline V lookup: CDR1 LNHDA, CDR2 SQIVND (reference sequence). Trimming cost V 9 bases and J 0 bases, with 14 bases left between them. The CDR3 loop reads CASGGTEANYGYTF. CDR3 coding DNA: TGTGCCAGCGGAGGGACCGAAGCTAACTATGGCTACACCTTC.

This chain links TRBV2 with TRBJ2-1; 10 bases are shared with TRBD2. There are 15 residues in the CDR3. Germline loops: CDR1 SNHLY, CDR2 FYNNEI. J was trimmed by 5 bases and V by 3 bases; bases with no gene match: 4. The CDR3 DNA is TGTGCCAGCAGTGATTGGACTAGCGGCAACAATGAGCAGTTCTTC. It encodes CASSDWTSGNNEQFF.

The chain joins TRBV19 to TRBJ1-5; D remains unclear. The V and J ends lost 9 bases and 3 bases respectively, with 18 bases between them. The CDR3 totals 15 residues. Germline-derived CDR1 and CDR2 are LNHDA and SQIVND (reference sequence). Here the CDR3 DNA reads TGTGCCAGCACTCCGTCACCGGGATTCAATCAGCCCCAGCATTTT. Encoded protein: CASTPSPGFNQPQHF. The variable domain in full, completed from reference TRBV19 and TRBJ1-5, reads DGGITQSPKYLFRKEGQNVTLSCEQNLNHDAMYWYRQDPGQGLRLIYYSQIVNDFQKGDIAEGYSVSREKKESFPLTVTSAQKNPTAFYLCASTPSPGFNQPQHFGDGTRLSIL.

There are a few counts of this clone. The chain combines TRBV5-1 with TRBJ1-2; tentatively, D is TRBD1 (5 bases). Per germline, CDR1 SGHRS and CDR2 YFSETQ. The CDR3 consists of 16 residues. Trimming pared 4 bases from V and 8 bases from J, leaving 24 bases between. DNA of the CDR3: TGCGCCAGCAGCCCCCAGCCTTCGGCAGGGCCCGAAGGCTACACCTTC. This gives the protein CASSPQPSAGPEGYTF. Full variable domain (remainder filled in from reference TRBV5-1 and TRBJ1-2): KAGVTQTPRYLIKTRGQQVTLSCSPISGHRSVSWYQQTPGQGLQFLFEYFSETQRNKGNFPGRFSGRQFSNSRSEMNVSTLELGDSALYLCASSPQPSAGPEGYTFGSGTRLTVV.

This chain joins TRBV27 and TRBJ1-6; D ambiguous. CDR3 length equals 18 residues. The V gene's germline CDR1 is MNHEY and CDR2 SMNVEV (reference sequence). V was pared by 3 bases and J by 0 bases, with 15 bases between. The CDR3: CASSFYPLRSSYNSPLHF. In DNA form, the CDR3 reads TGTGCCAGCAGTTTTTACCCACTGAGGAGCTCCTATAATTCACCCCTCCACTTT.

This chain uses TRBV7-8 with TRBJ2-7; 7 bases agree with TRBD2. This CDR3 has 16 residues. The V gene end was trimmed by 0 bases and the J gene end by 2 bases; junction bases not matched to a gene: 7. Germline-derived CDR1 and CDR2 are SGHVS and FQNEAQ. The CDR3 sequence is CASSLASGGSPYEQYF. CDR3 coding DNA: TGTGCCAGCAGCTTAGCTTCGGGCGGGAGTCCCTACGAGCAGTACTTC. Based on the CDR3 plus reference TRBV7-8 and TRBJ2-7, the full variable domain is GAGVSQSPRYKVAKRGQDVALRCDPISGHVSLFWYQQALGQGPEFLTYFQNEAQLDKSGLPSDRFFAERPEGSVSTLKIQRTQQEDSAVYLCASSLASGGSPYEQYFGPGTRLTVT.

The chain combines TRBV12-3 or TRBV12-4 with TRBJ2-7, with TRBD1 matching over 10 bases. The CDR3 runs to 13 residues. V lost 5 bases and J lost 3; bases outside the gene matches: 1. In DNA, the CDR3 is TGTGCCAGCAGTGGGGACAGGGGCTACGAGCAGTACTTC. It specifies CASSGDRGYEQYF.

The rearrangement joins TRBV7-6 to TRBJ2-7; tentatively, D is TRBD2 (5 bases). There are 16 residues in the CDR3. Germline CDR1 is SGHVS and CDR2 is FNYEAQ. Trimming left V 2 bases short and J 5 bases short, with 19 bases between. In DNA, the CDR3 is TGTGCCAGCAGCTTAAGGTCGGGGAACAGTGCCGACGAGCAGTACTTC. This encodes CASSLRSGNSADEQYF. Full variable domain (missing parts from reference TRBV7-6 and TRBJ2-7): GAGVSQSPRYKVTKRGQDVALRCDPISGHVSLYWYRQALGQGPEFLTYFNYEAQQDKSGLPNDRFSAERPEGSISTLTIQRTEQRDSAMYRCASSLRSGNSADEQYFGPGTRLTVT.

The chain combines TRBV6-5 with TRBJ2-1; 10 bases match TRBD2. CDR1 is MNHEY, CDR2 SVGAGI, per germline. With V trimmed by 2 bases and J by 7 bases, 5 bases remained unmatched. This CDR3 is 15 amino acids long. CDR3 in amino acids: CASSYTGLAVNEQFF. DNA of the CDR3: TGTGCCAGCAGTTACACCGGACTAGCGGTTAATGAGCAGTTCTTC.

The CDR3 region is CASSSGENIQYF. CDR3 nucleotide sequence: TGTGCCAGCAGTAGCGGCGAAAACATTCAGTACTTC. This rearrangement joins TRBV12-3 or TRBV12-4 to TRBJ2-4; TRBD2 might be the D (5 bases). The length of the CDR3 is 12 residues. Trimming took 5 bases from V and 5 from J, leaving 7 bases between them.

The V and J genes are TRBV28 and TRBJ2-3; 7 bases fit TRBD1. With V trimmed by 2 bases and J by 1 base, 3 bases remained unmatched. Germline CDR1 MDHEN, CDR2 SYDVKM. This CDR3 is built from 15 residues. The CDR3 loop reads CASSLLGQRTDTQYF. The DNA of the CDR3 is TGTGCCAGCAGTTTACTGGGACAGCGCACAGATACGCAGTATTTT.